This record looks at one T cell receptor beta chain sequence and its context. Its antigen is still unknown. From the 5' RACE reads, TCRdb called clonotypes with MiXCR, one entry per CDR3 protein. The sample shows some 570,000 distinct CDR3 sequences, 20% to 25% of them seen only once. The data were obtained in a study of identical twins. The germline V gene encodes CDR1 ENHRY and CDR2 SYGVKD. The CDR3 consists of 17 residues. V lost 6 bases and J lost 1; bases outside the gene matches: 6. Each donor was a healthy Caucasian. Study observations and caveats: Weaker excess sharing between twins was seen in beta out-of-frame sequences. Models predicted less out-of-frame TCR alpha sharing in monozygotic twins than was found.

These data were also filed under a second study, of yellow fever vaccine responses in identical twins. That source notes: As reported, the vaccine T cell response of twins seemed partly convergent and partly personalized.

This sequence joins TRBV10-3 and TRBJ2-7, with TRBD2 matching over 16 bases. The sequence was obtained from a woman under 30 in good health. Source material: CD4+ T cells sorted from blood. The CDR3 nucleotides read TGTGCCATCAGCCCGGGACTAGCGGGAGGGCCATCCTACGAGCAGTACTTC. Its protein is CAISPGLAGGPSYEQYF.